This record concerns one TCR beta chain sequence. The data were produced by immunoSEQ multiplex PCR, yet TCRdb's version contains in-frame clones alone and is incomplete. The sample consists of around 1.9 million clones, just over 90% of them appearing once. Naive CD8 cells lacked CD45RO and underwent positive selection for CCR7, leaving out terminally differentiated effector memory CD45RA+ cells. The sample originates from a study of shared clonotypes between healthy human individuals. The ends were cut back, 6 bases at V and 6 bases at J, with 11 bases in the middle. This CDR3 comprises 13 residues. Germline V gene lookup returns CDR1 MNHEY and CDR2 SMNVEV (reference sequence).

The source material was naive CD8+ T cells from PBMCs. V is TRBV27 and J is TRBJ2-2, with no clear D. This TCR derives from a young man in good health. Some clones in this sample may be carry-over from other donors' samples. CDR3 in amino acids: CASRRPGPGELFF. CDR3 bases: TGTGCCAGCAGACGACCGGGCCCCGGGGAGCTGTTTTTT.